Shown below are 10 T cell receptor beta chains from a single sample sequenced in a study of spatial heterogeneity in lung cancer. Described time point: sample taken at primary tumor resection. TCRdb recomputed calls from the 5' RACE reads with MiXCR, one row per CDR3 protein. The repertoire has some 20,000 distinct CDR3 sequences, about 3.5% of them found once; the top ten carry around 26%. The source material was PBMCs, sampled at surgery. The receptors originated from a female donor with early-stage non-small cell lung cancer.

This clonotype was picked up many times. This chain uses TRBV5-4 with TRBJ2-1, with 11 bases aligning to TRBD2. CDR1 and CDR2 from the germline V gene are SGHNT and YYREEE (reference sequence). This CDR3 has 15 amino acids. V shed 1 base, J shed 13 bases, and the junction held 10 bases outside the gene matches. This CDR3 reads CASSLIGLAGDDQFF. For the CDR3, the DNA is TGTGCCAGCAGCTTGATCGGACTAGCGGGCGACGATCAGTTCTTC.

Many counts were recorded for this clonotype. The V and J genes are TRBV28 and TRBJ1-4; no firm D call. V dropped 2 bases and J dropped 0 bases, with 22 bases sitting between them. Germline-derived CDR1 and CDR2 are MDHEN and SYDVKM. The CDR3 sequence is 20 residues long. In nucleotides, the CDR3 is TGTGCCAGCAGTTTAAGGGTTCGGGTCGTAGCAAGAGCAACTAATGAAAAACTGTTTTTT. Translating gives CASSLRVRVVARATNEKLFF.

This clonotype was counted a few times. V is TRBV5-4 and J is TRBJ2-7; the match to TRBD2 covers 10 bases. The CDR3 runs 15 residues. CDR1 and CDR2 (germline): SGHNT, YYREEE (reference sequence). Trimming removed 1 base from V and 5 bases from J; junction bases left unmatched: 6. Written as DNA, the CDR3 is TGTGCCAGCAGCTTGTTAGCGGGAGGTATCCACGAGCAGTACTTC. Amino acids: CASSLLAGGIHEQYF.

This clonotype occurred many times. The rearrangement joins TRBV28 to TRBJ1-5; TRBD1 might be the D (6 bases). Germline CDR1 is MDHEN and CDR2 is SYDVKM. CDR3 size: 17 residues. The V end lost 3 bases, the J end lost 7 bases, and 22 bases lay between the germline ends. The CDR3 bases are TGTGCCAGCAGTTTTGGTCTTTGGGGGGCTGTCAGGCAGCCCCAGCATTTT. It is translated as CASSFGLWGAVRQPQHF.

This clonotype was picked up many times. The chain recombines TRBV29-1 with TRBJ2-1; 13 bases are shared with TRBD2. Germline lookup yields CDR1 SQVTM and CDR2 ANQGSEA. With 7 bases clipped from V and 2 bases from J, the junction kept 2 bases outside the gene matches. The CDR3 runs to 14 residues. The DNA of the CDR3 is TGCAGCGCCGGACTAGCGGGGGCCTACAATGAGCAGTTCTTC. This codes for CSAGLAGAYNEQFF.

This clonotype was counted at least ten times. The genes are TRBV28 and TRBJ2-7; tentatively, D is TRBD1 or TRBD2 (5 bases each). V was pared by 2 bases and J by 10 bases, with 24 bases between. Germline lookup yields CDR1 MDHEN and CDR2 SYDVKM. This CDR3 is built from 16 residues. Written as DNA, the CDR3 is TGTGCCAGCAGTTTAAGCTCCGGGACGGATCCTACGAAACAGTACTTC. It translates to CASSLSSGTDPTKQYF. Variable domain in full (rest from reference TRBV28 and TRBJ2-7): DVKVTQSSRYLVKRTGEKVFLECVQDMDHENMFWYRQDPGLGLRLIYFSYDVKMKEKGDIPEGYSVSREKKERFSLILESASTNQTSMYLCASSLSSGTDPTKQYFGPGTRLTVT.

This clonotype was recorded many times. This rearrangement joins TRBV19 to TRBJ1-1; D not certain. Germline V lookup: CDR1 LNHDA, CDR2 SQIVND (reference sequence). Trimming removed 2 bases from V and 5 bases from J, with 15 bases in between. The CDR3 totals 15 residues. The CDR3 reads CASSITPGARTEAFF. The CDR3 DNA follows: TGTGCCAGTAGTATAACTCCCGGAGCCCGAACTGAAGCTTTCTTT.

In this sample, this clonotype turned up many times. This chain connects TRBV28 to TRBJ1-4; D is perhaps TRBD1 (5 bases). Germline V gives CDR1 MDHEN, CDR2 SYDVKM. V gave up 8 bases and J gave up 0 bases, with 16 bases separating them. CDR3 size: 16 residues. CDR3 sequence reads: CASSRGRGPTNEKLFF. DNA for the CDR3: TGTGCCAGCTCTCGAGGTCGGGGCCCAACTAATGAAAAACTGTTTTTT.

This clonotype showed up many times. This chain connects TRBV19 to TRBJ2-7, with a possible D match to TRBD1 (5 bases). The length of the CDR3 is 14 residues. Germline lookup yields CDR1 LNHDA and CDR2 SQIVND (reference sequence). Trimming left V 6 bases short and J 2 bases short, with 14 bases between. Written as DNA, the CDR3 is TGTGCCAGTAGCCGCCAGGGCACAACCTACGAGCAGTACTTC. Its translation: CASSRQGTTYEQYF.

In its sample, this clonotype was seen many times. This sequence joins TRBV6-2 or TRBV6-3 and TRBJ2-3, with TRBD1 matching 10 bases. Germline V gene data show CDR1 as MNHEY and CDR2 as SVGEGT. CDR3 length equals 17 residues. The J segment lost 3 bases and the V segment lost 6 bases, leaving 12 bases of the junction unmatched. CDR3 in amino acids: CASSFSPPGQGTDTQYF. CDR3 coding DNA: TGTGCCAGCAGCTTCTCCCCGCCGGGACAGGGGACAGATACGCAGTATTTT.